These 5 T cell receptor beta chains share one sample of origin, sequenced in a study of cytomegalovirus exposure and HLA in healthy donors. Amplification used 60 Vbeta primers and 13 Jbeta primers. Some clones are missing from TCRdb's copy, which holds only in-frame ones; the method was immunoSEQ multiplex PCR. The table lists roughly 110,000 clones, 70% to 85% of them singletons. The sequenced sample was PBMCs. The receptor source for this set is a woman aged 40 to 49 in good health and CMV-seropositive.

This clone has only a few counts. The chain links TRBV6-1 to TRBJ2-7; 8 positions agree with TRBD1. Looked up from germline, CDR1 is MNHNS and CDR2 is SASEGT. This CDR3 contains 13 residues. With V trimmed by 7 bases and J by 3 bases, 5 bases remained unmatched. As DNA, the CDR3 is TGTGCCAGCAACGACAGGGGATACTACGAGCAGTACTTC. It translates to CASNDRGYYEQYF.

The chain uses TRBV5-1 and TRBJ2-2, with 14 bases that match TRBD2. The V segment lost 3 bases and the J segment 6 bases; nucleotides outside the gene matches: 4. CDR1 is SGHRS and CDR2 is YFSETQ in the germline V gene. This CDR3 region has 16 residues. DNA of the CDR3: TGCGCCAGCAGCTCCTTGACTAGCGGGGGGGCCGGGGAGCTGTTTTTT. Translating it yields CASSSLTSGGAGELFF.

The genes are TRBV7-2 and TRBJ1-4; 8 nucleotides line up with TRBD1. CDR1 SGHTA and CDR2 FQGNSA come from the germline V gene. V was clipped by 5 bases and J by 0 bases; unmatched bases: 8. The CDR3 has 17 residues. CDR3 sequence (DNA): TGTGCCAGCAGCATCAGGACAGGGACGGCAACTAATGAAAAACTGTTTTTT. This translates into CASSIRTGTATNEKLFF.

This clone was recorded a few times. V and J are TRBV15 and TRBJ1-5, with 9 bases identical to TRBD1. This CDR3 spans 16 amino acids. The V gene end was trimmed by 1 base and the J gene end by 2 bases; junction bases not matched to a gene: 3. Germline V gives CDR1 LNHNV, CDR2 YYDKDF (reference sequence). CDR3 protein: CATSRGTGAGNQPQHF. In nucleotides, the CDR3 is TGTGCCACCAGCAGAGGGACAGGGGCCGGCAATCAGCCCCAGCATTTT.

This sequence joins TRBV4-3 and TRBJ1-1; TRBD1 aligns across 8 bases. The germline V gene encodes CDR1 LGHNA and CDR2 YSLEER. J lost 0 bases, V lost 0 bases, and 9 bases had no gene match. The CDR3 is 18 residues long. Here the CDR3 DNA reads TGCGCCAGCAGCCAAGATCGAGGGACAGGACACCTGAACACTGAAGCTTTCTTT. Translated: CASSQDRGTGHLNTEAFF.